The sequence of this TCR beta chain was determined in a study of T cell repertoires in cytomegalovirus infection. Study-wide results and caveats: Frequencies of public TCR beta families were cumulated, and this identified carriers of CMV plus the relevant HLA.

MiXCR, run by TCRdb on the reads, gives a single entry per CDR3 protein. Among 200,000 to 300,000 distinct CDR3 sequences listed, roughly 9% were seen once. V was clipped by 8 bases and J by 1 base, with 5 bases between them. The CDR3 extends over 10 amino acids. The germline V gene has CDR1 SQVTM and CDR2 ANQGSEA. This clonotype was detected a few times. What it binds is unknown. This clonotype originated in a human donor in good health (CMV status not recorded). Some clones in this sample may be carry-over from other donors' samples. Sequencing was done on a sample of PBMCs. The chain uses TRBV29-1 and TRBJ1-1; D gene unclear. The CDR3 spells CSIGNTEAFF. The CDR3 coding sequence is TGCAGCATCGGGAACACTGAAGCTTTCTTT.